This entry describes one T cell receptor beta chain. Which antigen it targets is not known. It has no much larger one-base neighbor in the sample; base qualities were not kept. This sample stems from a study of OX40 agonist ivuxolimab in advanced cancers. Turning to the overall study: Ivuxolimab was an agonistic, fully human IgG2 monoclonal antibody directed against OX40 (CD134), a costimulatory receptor. Intravenous ivuxolimab was administered to patients every 2 weeks at six dose levels: 0.01, 0.1, 0.3, 1.5, 3 and 10 mg/kg. Of the approximately 53 patients in dose escalation, around 19 had hepatocellular carcinoma, around 15 had melanoma, 9 had renal cell carcinoma and 9 had head and neck cancer. The dose-escalation cohort was roughly 83% male with a mean age of about 60 years, ranging from roughly 20 to 80. Prior anti-PD-1, anti-PD-L1 or anti-CTLA-4 therapy was permitted, and roughly two fifths of dose-escalation patients had received checkpoint inhibitors. Three dose-escalation patients achieved partial responses, one with hepatocellular carcinoma and two with cutaneous melanoma. Peripheral TCRbeta sequencing was intended to test whether TCR sequence diversity was altered and clonal T-cell expansion was caused by ivuxolimab. The paper describes the monotherapy dose-escalation part (N ≈ 50 patients) of the phase I trial of ivuxolimab.

To sequence the TCRbeta CDR3 region, genomic DNA was isolated from the sorted cells. The immunoSEQ Assay was used for sequencing of TCRbeta CDR3 regions. Entries here come from immuneACCESS through TCRdb and include only in-frame sequences with V and J called. Some clones fail to appear in such tables; in the studies checked, an unresolved V gene covers under half of the shortfall, and the cause of the remainder is unknown. This sample lists tens of thousands of clones; about 87% were detected once. The ten biggest clones cover about 7.2% of the sample. The trial excluded patients who had a history of autoimmune disease or were on systemic immunosuppression. Peripheral blood for TCR sequencing was collected from all dose cohorts at baseline, on cycle 4 day 1, and on cycle 7 day 1. Samples came from an open-label, multicenter, first-in-human phase I dose-escalation trial of ivuxolimab. Adults with locally advanced or metastatic melanoma, renal cell, hepatocellular, or head and neck squamous cell carcinoma were enrolled in the trial. Before TCR sequencing, CD4+ T cells and CD8+ T cells were sorted from peripheral blood as separate populations.

General findings and caveats noted by the study authors: Low levels of normalized T-cell clonal expansion were also shown by some nonresponding patients. In partial responders in the 0.1-3.0 mg/kg groups, normalized peripheral clonal expansion was found to be among the lowest, especially among CD8+ T cells. Clonal expansion of both CD4+ and CD8+ blood T cells was observed from baseline to week 6 at doses 0.1 to 3.0 mg/kg. The antigen specificity of the clonally expanded peripheral T cells was not determined. On average, CD8+ T cells showed more expanded clones than CD4+ T cells after ivuxolimab.

The starting material was CD4+ or CD8+ T cells sorted from blood, obtained in a trial of the OX40 agonist ivuxolimab. This clonotype originated in an adult with an advanced solid tumor such as melanoma, head and neck, liver or kidney cancer.

The CDR3 protein sequence reads: CASSPGHRGGGEAFF. The base sequence is TGTGCCAGCTCACCCGGTCACCGGGGAGGTGGTGAAGCTTTCTTT. The chain couples TRBV18 to TRBJ1-1; the D gene remains uncertain. V was cut back by 3 bases and J by 7 bases, leaving a gap of 18 bases between them. The CDR3 has 15 amino acids, counting the end cysteine and phenylalanine. The entry retains the CDR3 DNA only, 45 bases that are in frame from base 1. The germline V gene supplies CDR1 KGHSH and CDR2 LQKENI.